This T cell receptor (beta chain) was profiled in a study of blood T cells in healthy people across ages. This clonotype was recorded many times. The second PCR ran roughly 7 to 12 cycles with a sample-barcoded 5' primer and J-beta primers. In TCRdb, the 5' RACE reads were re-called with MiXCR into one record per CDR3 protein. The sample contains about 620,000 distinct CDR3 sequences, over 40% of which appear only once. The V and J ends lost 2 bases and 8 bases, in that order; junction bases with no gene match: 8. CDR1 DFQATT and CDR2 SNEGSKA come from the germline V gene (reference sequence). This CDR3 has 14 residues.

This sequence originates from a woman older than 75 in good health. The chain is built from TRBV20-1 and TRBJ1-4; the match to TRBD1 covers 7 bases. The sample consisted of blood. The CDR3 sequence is CSARTTGRGEKLFF. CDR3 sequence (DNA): TGCAGTGCTAGAACGACAGGGAGAGGGGAAAAACTGTTTTTT.